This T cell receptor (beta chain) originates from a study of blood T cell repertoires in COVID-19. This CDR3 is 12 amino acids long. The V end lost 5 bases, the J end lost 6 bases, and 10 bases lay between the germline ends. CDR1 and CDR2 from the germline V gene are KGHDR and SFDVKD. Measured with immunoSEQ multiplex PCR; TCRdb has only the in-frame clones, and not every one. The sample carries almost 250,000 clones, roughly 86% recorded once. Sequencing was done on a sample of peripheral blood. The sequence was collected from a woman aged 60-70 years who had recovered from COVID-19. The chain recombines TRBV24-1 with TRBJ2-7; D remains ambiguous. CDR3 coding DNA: TGTGCCACCAGTGCCCGGGTGGGCGAGCAGTACTTC. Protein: CATSARVGEQYF.